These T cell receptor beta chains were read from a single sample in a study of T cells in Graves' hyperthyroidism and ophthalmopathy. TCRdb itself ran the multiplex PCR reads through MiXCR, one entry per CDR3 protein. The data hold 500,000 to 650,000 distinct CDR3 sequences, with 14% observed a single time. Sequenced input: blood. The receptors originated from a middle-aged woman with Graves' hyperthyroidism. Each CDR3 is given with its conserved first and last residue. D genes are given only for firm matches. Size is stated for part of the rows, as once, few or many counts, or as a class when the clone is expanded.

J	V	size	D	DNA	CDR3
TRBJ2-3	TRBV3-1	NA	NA	TGTGCCAGCAGCCAATTGCTAAATACGCAGTATTTT	CASSQLLNTQYF
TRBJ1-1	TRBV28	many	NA	TGTGCCAGCAGTTTTTCTAGGAACACTGAAGCTTTCTTT	CASSFSRNTEAFF
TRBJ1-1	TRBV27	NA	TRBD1	TGTGCCAGCAGTTCACCCTCGGGGGACAGGGGCTTTAGGACTGAAGCTTTCTTT	CASSSPSGDRGFRTEAFF
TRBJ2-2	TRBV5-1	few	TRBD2	TGCGCCAGCAGCTTGGGTCGGGAGGACACCGGGGAGCTGTTTTTT	CASSLGREDTGELFF
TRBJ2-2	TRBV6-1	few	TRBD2	TGTGCCAGCATAGCGGGACTAGGAACCGGGGAGCTGTTTTTT	CASIAGLGTGELFF
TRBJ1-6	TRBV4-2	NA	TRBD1	TGTGCCAGCAGCCAACCACAGGGGAAAAATTCACCCCTCCACTTT	CASSQPQGKNSPLHF
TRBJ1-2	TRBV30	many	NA	TGTGCCTGGAGGGGGCAGGGCAGACTCTATGGCTACACCTTC	CAWRGQGRLYGYTF
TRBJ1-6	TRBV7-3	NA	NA	TGTGCCAGCAGTAGTACCGGGACTGGGGGGTCACCCCTCCACTTT	CASSSTGTGGSPLHF
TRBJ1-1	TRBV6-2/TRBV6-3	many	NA	TGTGCCGCAGGGAGGGGATGGAACACTGAAGCTTTCTTT	CAAGRGWNTEAFF
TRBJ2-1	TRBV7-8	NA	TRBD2	TGTGCCAGCAGCTTAAGCGGGAGGCCGGTGAATGAGCAGTTCTTC	CASSLSGRPVNEQFF
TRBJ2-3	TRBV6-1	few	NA	TGTGCCAGCTTTAGAGGGGCAGGGGCCACAGATACGCAGTATTTT	CASFRGAGATDTQYF
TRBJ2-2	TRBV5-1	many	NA	TGCGCCAGCAGCCCCAGGACTGGGAACACCGGGGGGCTGTTTTTT	CASSPRTGNTGGLFF
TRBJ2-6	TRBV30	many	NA	TGTGCCTGGAGGGGCTCCTCTGGGGCCAACGTCCTGACTTTC	CAWRGSSGANVLTF
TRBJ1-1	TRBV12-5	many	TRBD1	TGTGCTAGTGGTTCCCCGGGACAGCTTAACACTGAAGCTTTCTTT	CASGSPGQLNTEAFF
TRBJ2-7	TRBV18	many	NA	TGTGCCAGCTCACCCGGGCAGCGAGGAGGGGAGCAGTACTTC	CASSPGQRGGEQYF
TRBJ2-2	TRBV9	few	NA	TGTGCCAGCAGCGTAGATGGGGGATGGAACACCGGGGAGCTGTTTTTT	CASSVDGGWNTGELFF
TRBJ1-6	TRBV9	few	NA	TGTGCCAGCAGCGCCGGTGATTCACCCCTCCACTTT	CASSAGDSPLHF
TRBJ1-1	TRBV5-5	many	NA	TGTGCCAGCAGCTCCGGTGCCAACTTGAACACTGAAGCTTTCTTT	CASSSGANLNTEAFF
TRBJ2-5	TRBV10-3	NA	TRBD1	TGTGCCATCAGTGTTGGACAGGGCGAGACCCAGTACTTC	CAISVGQGETQYF
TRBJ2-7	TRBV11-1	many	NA	TGTGCCAGCAGCCGGGGGCTCAACTACGAGCAGTACTTC	CASSRGLNYEQYF
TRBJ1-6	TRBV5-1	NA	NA	TGCGCCAGCAGCCACAAAGTTAATTCACCCCTCCACTTT	CASSHKVNSPLHF
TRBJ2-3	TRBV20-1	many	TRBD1	TGCAGTGCTAGAGTTTGGACAGGGAGCACAGATACGCAGTATTTT	CSARVWTGSTDTQYF
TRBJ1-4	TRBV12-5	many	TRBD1	TGTGCTAGTGGTTTGGTCCTACCACCGGGACAGGGTGATTCTGAAAAACTGTTTTTT	CASGLVLPPGQGDSEKLFF
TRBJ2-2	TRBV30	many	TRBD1	TGTGCCTTCCTAAGAGGGGACAGGGGCTATAACACCGGGGAGCTGTTTTTT	CAFLRGDRGYNTGELFF
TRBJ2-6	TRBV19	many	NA	TGTGCCAGTAGTGATGGAACTGGGGCCAACGTCCTGACTTTC	CASSDGTGANVLTF
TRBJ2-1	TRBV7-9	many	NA	TGTGCCAGCAGCTTAATAAGCGGGTCGTACAATGAGCAGTTCTTC	CASSLISGSYNEQFF
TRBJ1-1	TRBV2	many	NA	TGTGCCAGCAGTGAACAAACGGTAAACACTGAAGCTTTCTTT	CASSEQTVNTEAFF
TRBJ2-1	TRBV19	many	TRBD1	TGTGCCAGTAGTACGGGACAGGGTTTCTCCTACAATGAGCAGTTCTTC	CASSTGQGFSYNEQFF
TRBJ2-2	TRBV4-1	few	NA	TGCGCCAGCAGCCAAGACGGGCGATGGAACACCGGGGAGCTGTTTTTT	CASSQDGRWNTGELFF
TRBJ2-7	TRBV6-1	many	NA	TGTGCCAGCAGTGAAGGCAGGGCAGGGTTCGAGCAGTACTTC	CASSEGRAGFEQYF
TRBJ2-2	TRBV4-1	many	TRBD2	TGCGCCAGCAGTCCTGGACTAGCGGGAGGTGTCGGGGAGCTGTTTTTT	CASSPGLAGGVGELFF
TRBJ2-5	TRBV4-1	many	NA	TGCGCCAGCAGCCAAGCGTTGGGGCTTGAGACCCAGTACTTC	CASSQALGLETQYF